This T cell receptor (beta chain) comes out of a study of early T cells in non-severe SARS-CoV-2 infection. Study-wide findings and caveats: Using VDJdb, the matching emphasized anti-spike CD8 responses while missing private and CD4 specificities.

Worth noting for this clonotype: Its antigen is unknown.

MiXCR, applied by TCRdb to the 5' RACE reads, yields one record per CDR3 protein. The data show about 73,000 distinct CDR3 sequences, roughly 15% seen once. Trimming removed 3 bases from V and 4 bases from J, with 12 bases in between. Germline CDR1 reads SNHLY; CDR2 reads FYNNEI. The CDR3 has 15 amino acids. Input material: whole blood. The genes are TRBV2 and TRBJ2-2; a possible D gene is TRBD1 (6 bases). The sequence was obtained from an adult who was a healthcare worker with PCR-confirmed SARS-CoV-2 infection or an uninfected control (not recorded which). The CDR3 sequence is CASSEQGMVTGELFF. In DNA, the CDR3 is TGTGCCAGCAGTGAGCAGGGGATGGTCACCGGGGAGCTGTTTTTT.